This paragraph reports one T cell receptor (beta chain). Its target is not known. The data stem from a study of cytomegalovirus exposure and HLA in healthy donors. CDR3 length: 15 residues. CDR1 and CDR2 from the germline V gene are SGDLS and YYNGEE. Trimming removed 1 base from V and 6 bases from J, with 15 bases in between. Regarding the study as a whole: Some V segments (TRBV6-2 and TRBV6-3 among them) were excluded as indistinguishable. What a later analysis reportedly showed was that an Asian-associated ancestry cluster had fewer N-insertions than the approximately 670-donor mean.

Primers included in the PCR were 60 Vbeta and 13 Jbeta primers. The data were produced by immunoSEQ multiplex PCR, yet TCRdb's version contains in-frame clones alone and is incomplete. The profile shows about 96,000 clones, roughly 74% of them singletons. Specimen: PBMCs. V is TRBV9 and J is TRBJ2-3; D is uncertain. The TCR originated in a woman in her 70s in good health and CMV-seropositive. CDR3 in DNA: TGTGCCAGCAGCGTAACTTCTATCCTGTCGGATACGCAGTATTTT. Translating gives CASSVTSILSDTQYF.